The 2 T cell receptor beta chains reported below all come from one sample, sequenced in a study of blood T cell repertoires in COVID-19. Produced via immunoSEQ multiplex PCR; TCRdb's table is partial and in-frame only. The repertoire holds 200,000 to 300,000 clones, with nearly 85% as singletons. The sequenced sample consisted of peripheral blood. The receptor set was obtained from a human donor in a cohort sampled during active COVID-19.

This clone was seen a few times. The rearrangement joins TRBV4-2 to TRBJ2-1; D call uncertain. Germline V CDR1 and CDR2: LGHNA, YNFKEQ. The ends were cut back, 0 bases at V and 4 bases at J, with 13 bases in the middle. This CDR3 has 16 amino acids. DNA of the CDR3: TGTGCCAGCAGCCAAGAGTCCGGATTGAGGTACAATGAGCAGTTCTTC. Protein product: CASSQESGLRYNEQFF.

The J gene is TRBJ1-6, the V gene TRBV27, with 8 bases fitting TRBD1. CDR1 MNHEY and CDR2 SMNVEV come from the germline V gene (reference sequence). After removal of 4 bases from V and 0 bases from J, the junction contained 5 bases not matched to a gene. There are 17 residues in the CDR3. CDR3 residues: CASSSSGGISYNSPLHF. CDR3 DNA sequence: TGTGCCAGCAGTTCGTCAGGGGGCATCTCCTATAATTCACCCCTCCACTTT.